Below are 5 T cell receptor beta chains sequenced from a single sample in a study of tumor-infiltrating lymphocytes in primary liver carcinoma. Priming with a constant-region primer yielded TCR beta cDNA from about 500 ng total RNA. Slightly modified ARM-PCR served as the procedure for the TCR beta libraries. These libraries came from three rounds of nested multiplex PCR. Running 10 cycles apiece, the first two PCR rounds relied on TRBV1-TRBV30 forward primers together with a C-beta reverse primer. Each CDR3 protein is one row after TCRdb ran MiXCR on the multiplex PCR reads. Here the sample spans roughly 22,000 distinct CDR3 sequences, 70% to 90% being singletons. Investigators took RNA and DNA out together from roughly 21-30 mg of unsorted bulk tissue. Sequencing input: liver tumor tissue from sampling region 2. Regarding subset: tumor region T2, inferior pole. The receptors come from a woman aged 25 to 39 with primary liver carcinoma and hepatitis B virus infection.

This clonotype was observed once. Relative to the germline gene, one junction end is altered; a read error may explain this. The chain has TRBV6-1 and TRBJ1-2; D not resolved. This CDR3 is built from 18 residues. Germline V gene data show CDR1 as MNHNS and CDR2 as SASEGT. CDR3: CVSNGRFLVLRSNYGYIF. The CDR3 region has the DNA TGTGTCAGCAATGGACGGTTCCTGGTCCTTAGATCTAACTATGGATACATCTTC.

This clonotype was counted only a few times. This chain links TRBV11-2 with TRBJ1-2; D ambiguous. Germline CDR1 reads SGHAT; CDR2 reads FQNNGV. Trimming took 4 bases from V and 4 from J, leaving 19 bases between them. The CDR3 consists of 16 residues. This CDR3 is CASSSRGGDCSYGYTF. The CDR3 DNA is TGTGCCAGCAGCTCACGAGGCGGGGATTGTAGCTATGGCTACACCTTC.

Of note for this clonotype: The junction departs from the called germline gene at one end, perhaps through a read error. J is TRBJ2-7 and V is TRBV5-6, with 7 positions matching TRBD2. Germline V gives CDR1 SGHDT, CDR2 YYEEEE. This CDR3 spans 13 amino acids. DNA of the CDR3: TGTGCCACCAGCTTACGGACGGGACTATCGCAGTACTTC. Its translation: CATSLRTGLSQYF.

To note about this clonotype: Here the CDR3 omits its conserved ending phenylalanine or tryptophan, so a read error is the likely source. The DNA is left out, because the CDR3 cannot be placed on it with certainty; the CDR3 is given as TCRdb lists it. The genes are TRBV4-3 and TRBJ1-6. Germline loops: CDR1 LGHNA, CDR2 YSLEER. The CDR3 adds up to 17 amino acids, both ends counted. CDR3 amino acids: CASSQVLTGTRLSPPHL.

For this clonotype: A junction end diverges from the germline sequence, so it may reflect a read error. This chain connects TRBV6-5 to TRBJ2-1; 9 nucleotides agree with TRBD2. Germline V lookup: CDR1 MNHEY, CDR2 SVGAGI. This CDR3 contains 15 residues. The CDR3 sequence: CTSSRTSAFYNEQFF. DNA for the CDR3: TGTACCAGCAGTCGGACTAGCGCGTTCTACAATGAGCAGTTCTTC.